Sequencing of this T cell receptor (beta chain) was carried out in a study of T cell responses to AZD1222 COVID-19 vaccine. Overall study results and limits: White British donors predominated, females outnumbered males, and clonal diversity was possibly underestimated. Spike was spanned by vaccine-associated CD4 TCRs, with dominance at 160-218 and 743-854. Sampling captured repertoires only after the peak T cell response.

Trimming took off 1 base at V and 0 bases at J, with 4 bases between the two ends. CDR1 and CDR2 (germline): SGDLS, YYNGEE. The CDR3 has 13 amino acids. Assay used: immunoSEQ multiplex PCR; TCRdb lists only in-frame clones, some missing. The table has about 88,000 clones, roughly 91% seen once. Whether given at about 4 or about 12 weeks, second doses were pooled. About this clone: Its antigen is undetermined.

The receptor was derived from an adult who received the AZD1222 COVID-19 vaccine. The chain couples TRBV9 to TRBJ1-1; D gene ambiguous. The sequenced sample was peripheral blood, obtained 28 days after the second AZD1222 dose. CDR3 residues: CASSVLLNTEAFF. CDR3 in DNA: TGTGCCAGCAGCGTACTCCTGAACACTGAAGCTTTCTTT.